This record concerns one TCR beta chain sequence. The CDR3 is 17 residues long. V was pared by 1 base and J by 0 bases, with 5 bases of the junction left unmatched. Germline V lookup: CDR1 LGHNA, CDR2 YSLEER. The sample is drawn from a study of technical replicates of blood from a few donors. Here immunoSEQ multiplex PCR was the method, and the copy in TCRdb shows in-frame clones only, minus some. The repertoire consists of more than 45,000 clones, with about 95% occurring once and the leading ten covering around 3%. The material sequenced was PBMCs. This TCR derives from a human donor in good health. Some clones in this sample may be carry-over from other donors' samples. The chain joins TRBV4-3 to TRBJ2-2; 7 positions agree with TRBD2. The CDR3 loop is CASSQGYSGTNTGELFF. The CDR3 DNA follows: TGCGCCAGCAGCCAAGGGTACAGCGGGACGAACACCGGGGAGCTGTTTTTT.